The T cell receptor beta chain under discussion was sequenced for a study of shared clonotypes between healthy human individuals (dated by TCRdb to about 2020). Regarding the research as a whole: A couple of women and a few men aged 18 to 49 years were included in the cohort. Leukapheresis yielded between about 0.94 and 8.9 billion PBMCs per donor. To estimate repertoire size and how much clonotypes are shared between individuals, the study performed deep sequencing of blood TCR repertoires from five healthy adults. Libraries were prepared and TCR repertoires were sequenced by different laboratories using diverse techniques, in order to increase sequencing depth and limit assay-specific biases. Here is what the overall study found, with its caveats: Pairwise subsampling led to the expectation that sequencing depth would affect the degree of clonotype sharing among donors. The genetic and exposure-history diversity represented was limited by the small number of donors. Sampling was restricted to blood, and TCR repertoires in tissues likely differ from the TCR repertoires found in blood.

The donors were healthy, HIV-negative adults with no recently reported acute infections or vaccinations. Every donor was a Caucasian adult living in Nashville, Tennessee, USA. In the unsorted samples, roughly 90 million PBMCs were counted, and genomic DNA was extracted using the QIAamp DNA Blood Mini kit. After blood collection by leukapheresis, PBMCs were isolated using Ficoll-Histopaque density gradient centrifugation and then cryopreserved in the vapor phase of liquid nitrogen. Using the deep immunoSEQ assay, multiplex PCR amplified TCR CDR3 regions from genomic DNA. Genomic DNA extracted from each cell subset was distributed evenly over all wells of several immunoSEQ 96-well plates, and each plate served as one replicate. For unsorted PBMC, each replicate PCR was loaded with roughly 330 ng genomic DNA, equivalent to some 27,000 T cell genomes. Ten immunoSEQ deep assay plates were used to sequence the unsorted PBMC genomic DNA. Purified libraries were quantified with a Qubit 3.0 fluorometer, sized on a Bioanalyzer 2100, and re-quantified with the KAPA Library Quantification kit. Each immunoSEQ 96-well plate was sequenced on its own single-read 150-cycle Illumina NextSeq 550 flow cell. The authors processed their data as follows. Because only junctional sequences without quality scores were contained in the immunoSEQ output, filtering matching that applied to full-length reads could not be performed. Sequences were annotated with PyIR, a Python wrapper for IgBLAST v1.9, using IMGT germline references to assign V/J genes and CDR3. Reads were removed for weak V/J assignments (E-value above 1e-6), missing CDR3, stop codons, out-of-frame junctions, or ambiguous translated residues. V3J clonotypes were defined by identical inferred V gene, J gene, and CDR3 amino acid sequence. The percentage overlap between two repertoires was calculated by dividing the number of shared unique clonotypes by the size of the smaller repertoire. Three approaches were used to assess repertoire richness: RTK rarefaction, the Chao1 estimator, and Recon v2.1 estimates of unobserved clonotypes. Here the immuneACCESS table is served through TCRdb, limited to in-frame sequences with V and J called. Missing clones are a known gap in these copies; in checked studies unresolved V genes cover under half, and the rest lacks a known reason. That table furnishes V, J and clone size, whereas the DNA furnished D and trimming. In this sample the table shows about half a million clones, 79% of which occur a single time. The leading ten clones occupy 10% to 15% of the sample.

In the case of this clone: Which antigen it targets is not known. Per-base qualities were not stored, and no clone one base away is much larger.

The germline V gene (reference sequence) yields GTSNPN for CDR1 and SVGIG for CDR2. V loses 0 bases of germline sequence and J loses 2 bases, and the interval between the two ends is 11 bases. The CDR3 has 14 amino acids, counting the end cysteine and phenylalanine. Only the CDR3 portion is preserved as DNA: 42 bases, with reading frame beginning at the first base. Input material: PBMCs. The rearrangement joined TRBV30 to TRBJ2-7; matching of 5 bases hints at TRBD1 as the D gene. The receptor comes from a woman aged 40 to 49 in good health. Some clones in this sample may be carry-over from other donors' samples. The nucleotide sequence is given as TGTGCCTGGAGTGTACTTGGGGCCCCCTACGAGCAGTACTTC. Its translation is CAWSVLGAPYEQYF.